This TCR beta chain was sequenced during a study of T cell changes during pregnancy in multiple sclerosis. The CDR3 runs 16 residues. CDR1 and CDR2 from the germline V gene are SEHNR and FQNEAQ (reference sequence). Unmatched junction bases numbered 12, after V lost 5 bases and J lost 7 bases. Sequenced by immunoSEQ multiplex PCR; TCRdb stores in-frame clones only, minus some. The table has some 71,000 clones, around 92% seen once. Specimen: peripheral blood, collected after pregnancy. The TCR sequence derives from a female donor with multiple sclerosis, enrolled in a pregnancy study. The chain has TRBV7-9 and TRBJ2-1; TRBD2 agrees at 9 bases. CDR3 DNA: TGTGCCAGCAGCGTGTTAGCGGGAGTGAGTTTGAATGAGCAGTTCTTC. Protein product: CASSVLAGVSLNEQFF.